Sequencing of this TCR beta chain was carried out in a study of vaccination effects on CD4 cells after COVID-19. Assay used: immunoSEQ multiplex PCR; TCRdb lists only in-frame clones, some missing. The data hold tens of thousands of clones, with roughly 74% observed a single time. Expansion of antigen-specific CD4+ T cells with viral peptide pools was carried out by the ViraFEST assay before sequencing. Scientists isolated CD4+ T cells after a roughly 9-day culture period ended. Regarding this clone: What it binds is unknown.

Germline V gene lookup returns CDR1 KGHDR and CDR2 SFDVKD. The length of the CDR3 is 15 residues. V gave up 5 bases and J gave up 4 bases, with 15 bases separating them. Specimen: CD4+ T cells from PBMCs cultured with HCoV-229E spike peptides, collected before COVID-19 vaccination. V and J are TRBV24-1 and TRBJ2-3, with D maybe TRBD2 (5 bases). This TCR was sampled from a human donor who received a COVID-19 vaccine. For the CDR3, the DNA is TGTGCCACCAGTGGGAGAGGGATTGATCCAGATACGCAGTATTTT. Translating gives CATSGRGIDPDTQYF.